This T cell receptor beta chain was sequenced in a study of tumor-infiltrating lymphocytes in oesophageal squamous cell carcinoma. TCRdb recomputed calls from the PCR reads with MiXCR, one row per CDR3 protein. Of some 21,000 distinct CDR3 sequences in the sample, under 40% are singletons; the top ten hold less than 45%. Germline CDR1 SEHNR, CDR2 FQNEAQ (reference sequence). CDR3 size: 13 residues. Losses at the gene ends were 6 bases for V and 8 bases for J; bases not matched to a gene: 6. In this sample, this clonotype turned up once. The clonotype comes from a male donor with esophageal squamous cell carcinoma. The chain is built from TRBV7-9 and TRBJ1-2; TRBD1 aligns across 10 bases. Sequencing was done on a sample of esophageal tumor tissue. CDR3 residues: CASSPGQGEGYTF. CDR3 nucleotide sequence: TGTGCCAGCAGTCCCGGACAGGGGGAAGGCTACACCTTC.